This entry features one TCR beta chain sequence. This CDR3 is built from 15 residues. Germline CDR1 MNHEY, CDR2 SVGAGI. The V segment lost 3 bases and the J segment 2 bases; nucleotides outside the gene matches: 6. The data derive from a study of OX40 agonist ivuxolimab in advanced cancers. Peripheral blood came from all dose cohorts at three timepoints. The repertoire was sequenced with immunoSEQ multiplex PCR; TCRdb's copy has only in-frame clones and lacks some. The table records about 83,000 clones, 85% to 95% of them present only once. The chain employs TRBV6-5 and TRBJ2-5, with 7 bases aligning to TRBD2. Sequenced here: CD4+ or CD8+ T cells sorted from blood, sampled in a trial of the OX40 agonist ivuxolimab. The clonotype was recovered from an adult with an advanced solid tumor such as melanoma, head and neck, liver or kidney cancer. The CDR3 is CASSYWSGGQETQYF. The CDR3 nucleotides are TGTGCCAGCAGTTATTGGTCGGGGGGTCAAGAGACCCAGTACTTC.